Below are 26 T cell receptor beta chains sequenced from a single sample in a study of cytomegalovirus exposure and HLA in healthy donors. Here immunoSEQ multiplex PCR was the method, and the copy in TCRdb shows in-frame clones only, minus some. The sample shows some 150,000 clones, around 90% of them seen only once. Sample: PBMCs. Receptor source: a woman in her late teens or twenties in good health and CMV-seropositive.

This chain connects TRBV10-1 to TRBJ2-2, with 7 bases fitting TRBD2. Germline CDR1 is WNHNN and CDR2 is SYGVQD (reference sequence). Germline trimming cut 3 bases from V and 0 bases from J; bases unmatched to any gene: 7. The CDR3 contains 17 residues. CDR3 in amino acids: CASSEGRGLSNTGELFF. The CDR3 coding sequence is TGCGCCAGCAGTGAAGGGAGGGGACTATCGAACACCGGGGAGCTGTTTTTT.

This chain uses TRBV30 with TRBJ1-6; possible D gene TRBD1, 5 bases. V was shortened by 3 bases and J by 3 bases, with 12 bases between the two germline ends. This CDR3 spans 15 amino acids. From germline, CDR1 is GTSNPN and CDR2 SVGIG (reference sequence). The DNA of the CDR3 is TGTGCCTGGAGGGCAGGGCCCTACTATAATTCACCCCTCCACTTT. Translated, it gives CAWRAGPYYNSPLHF.

To note about this clone: Germline and junction disagree at one end, which may indicate a read error. This chain connects TRBV27 to TRBJ2-7; 7 bases are shared with TRBD1. CDR1 is MNHEY, CDR2 SMNVEV, per germline (reference sequence). CDR3 length equals 11 residues. The CDR3 bases are TGTGCCAGCAGTTACCGGGACAGTCGCGACTTC. Translating it yields CASSYRDSRDF.

This clone came up a few times. The V gene is TRBV27, the J gene TRBJ2-1; TRBD1 agrees at 8 bases. Germline loops: CDR1 MNHEY, CDR2 SMNVEV (reference sequence). This CDR3 is 14 amino acids long. The J segment lost 6 bases and the V segment lost 8 bases, leaving 9 bases of the junction unmatched. CDR3 sequence: CASARQGLGNEQFF. The CDR3 DNA follows: TGTGCCAGCGCCCGACAGGGGTTGGGCAATGAGCAGTTCTTC.

The chain is built from TRBV28 and TRBJ1-5; D ambiguous. The V and J ends lost 7 bases and 5 bases respectively, with 9 bases between them. CDR3 length equals 12 residues. Germline lookup yields CDR1 MDHEN and CDR2 SYDVKM. The CDR3 is CASKTGDQPQHF. The CDR3 nucleotides are TGTGCCAGCAAGACGGGAGATCAGCCCCAGCATTTT.

The chain employs TRBV5-1 and TRBJ2-7, with 8 bases lining up with TRBD2. The junction had 4 bases not matched to a gene; V was cut back by 0 bases and J by 5 bases. The CDR3 is made up of 14 amino acids. From germline, CDR1 is SGHRS and CDR2 YFSETQ. As DNA, the CDR3 is TGCGCCAGCAGCTTGGTGGGACTAGACGACGAGCAGTACTTC. Translating it yields CASSLVGLDDEQYF.

V gene TRBV28 combines with J gene TRBJ1-6, with 11 bases aligning to TRBD1. J was trimmed by 8 bases and V by 3 bases; bases with no gene match: 12. CDR1 MDHEN and CDR2 SYDVKM come from the germline V gene. The CDR3 consists of 18 residues. The CDR3 loop is CASSFNPSGQGGYSPLHF. In DNA, the CDR3 is TGTGCCAGCAGTTTCAACCCATCGGGACAGGGGGGGTATTCACCCCTCCACTTT. Full variable domain (remainder filled in from reference TRBV28 and TRBJ1-6): DVKVTQSSRYLVKRTGEKVFLECVQDMDHENMFWYRQDPGLGLRLIYFSYDVKMKEKGDIPEGYSVSREKKERFSLILESASTNQTSMYLCASSFNPSGQGGYSPLHFGNGTRLTVT.

In DNA, the CDR3 is TGTGCCAGCAGCGGACAGGGGAGATATGAAAAACTGTTTTTT. Translation: CASSGQGRYEKLFF. The V call is TRBV9, the J call TRBJ1-4; TRBD1 aligns across 8 bases. V dropped 3 bases and J dropped 6; count of bases not matched to a gene: 4. From germline, CDR1 is SGDLS and CDR2 YYNGEE. This CDR3 is built from 14 residues.

The gene calls are TRBV6-6 and TRBJ2-5, with TRBD2 matching over 10 bases. The germline CDR1 and CDR2 sequences are MNHNY and SVGAGI (reference sequence). V shed 8 bases and J 4 bases; nucleotides not matched to a gene: 10. The CDR3 length is 15 residues. CDR3 DNA: TGTGCCAGCGGTGGGCTAGCGGGAGTCACAGAGACCCAGTACTTC. Protein product: CASGGLAGVTETQYF.

This clone was counted between two and nine times. The chain is built from TRBV9 and TRBJ1-2, with 9 positions matching TRBD1. Looked up from germline, CDR1 is SGDLS and CDR2 is YYNGEE. Trimming took 4 bases from V and 6 from J; bases not matched to a gene: 4. The CDR3 covers 13 residues. The CDR3 DNA sequence: TGTGCCAGCAGCCTAGACAGGGGGAATGGCTACACCTTC. As protein: CASSLDRGNGYTF.

This clone occurred once. The chain recombines TRBV2 with TRBJ1-1, with 9 bases aligning to TRBD1. Germline V gives CDR1 SNHLY, CDR2 FYNNEI. The junction had 6 bases not matched to a gene; V was cut back by 6 bases and J by 7 bases. The CDR3 totals 13 residues. The CDR3 bases are TGTGCCAGCAGGGGGACAGGGAAGAGTGAAGCTTTCTTT. It encodes CASRGTGKSEAFF.

This clone was found once. The chain couples TRBV6-1 to TRBJ2-7, with TRBD2 as a possible D gene (6 bases). This CDR3 contains 15 residues. Trimming removed 0 bases at V and 1 base at J, with 10 bases between. Germline loops: CDR1 MNHNS, CDR2 SASEGT. The DNA of the CDR3 is TGTGCCAGCAGTGAAGCGGGAGGAGGGTCCTACGAGCAGTACTTC. It is translated as CASSEAGGGSYEQYF.

The V call is TRBV28, the J call TRBJ1-1, with 8 positions matching TRBD1. The length of the CDR3 is 13 residues. Germline CDR1 MDHEN, CDR2 SYDVKM. Unmatched junction bases numbered 8, after V lost 11 bases and J lost 3 bases. CDR3 sequence reads: CAARGQEYTEAFF. CDR3 DNA sequence: TGTGCCGCGAGGGGACAGGAATACACTGAAGCTTTCTTT.

V gene TRBV5-1 combines with J gene TRBJ1-4, with 8 bases that match TRBD1. Germline CDR1 SGHRS, CDR2 YFSETQ. The junction had 2 bases not matched to a gene; V was cut back by 3 bases and J by 4 bases. The length of the CDR3 is 14 residues. DNA of the CDR3: TGCGCCAGCAGCTCGGACAGGGTTAATGAAAAACTGTTTTTT. Its translation is CASSSDRVNEKLFF.

This chain links TRBV4-3 with TRBJ1-2; 7 bases are shared with TRBD1. V shed 0 bases, J shed 5 bases, and the junction held 6 bases outside the gene matches. This CDR3 has 15 residues. Per germline, CDR1 LGHNA and CDR2 YSLEER. The chain's CDR3 is CASSQDSDRRYGYTF. For the CDR3, the DNA is TGCGCCAGCAGCCAAGATTCGGACAGGAGATATGGCTACACCTTC.

The chain uses TRBV9 and TRBJ2-3; D call uncertain. Trimming took 0 bases from V and 4 from J, leaving 12 bases between them. Germline lookup yields CDR1 SGDLS and CDR2 YYNGEE. The CDR3 consists of 15 residues. CDR3: CASSVGAGNPDTQYF. In DNA, the CDR3 is TGTGCCAGCAGCGTAGGGGCAGGCAATCCAGATACGCAGTATTTT. Supplemented by reference TRBV9 and TRBJ2-3, the full variable domain reads DSGVTQTPKHLITATGQRVTLRCSPRSGDLSVYWYQQSLDQGLQFLIQYYNGEERAKGNILERFSAQQFPDLHSELNLSSLELGDSALYFCASSVGAGNPDTQYFGPGTRLTVL.

The chain recombines TRBV28 with TRBJ2-5, with 8 bases that match TRBD2. The length of the CDR3 is 14 residues. Trimming took 3 bases from V and 5 from J; bases not matched to a gene: 5. Germline V gene sequence: CDR1 MDHEN, CDR2 SYDVKM. The CDR3 coding sequence is TGTGCCAGCAGTTTGACGGGGGGGCCGGAGACCCAGTACTTC. It yields the protein CASSLTGGPETQYF.

The chain recombines TRBV9 with TRBJ2-3, with 8 bases fitting TRBD2. The CDR3 is made up of 15 amino acids. V lost 0 bases and J lost 5; bases outside the gene matches: 5. Germline assignment: CDR1 SGDLS and CDR2 YYNGEE. CDR3 nucleotides: TGTGCCAGCAGCGTAGTGGGACTAGAGGTAGATACGCAGTATTTT. Amino acid sequence: CASSVVGLEVDTQYF.

The chain couples TRBV25-1 to TRBJ2-7; D may be TRBD2 (5 bases). The CDR3 contains 14 residues. The germline V gene encodes CDR1 MGHDK and CDR2 SYGVNS. V was shortened by 2 bases and J by 4 bases, with 12 bases between the two germline ends. The chain's CDR3 is CASSEPPPGYEQYF. The CDR3 DNA reads as TGTGCCAGCAGTGAACCGCCCCCGGGGTACGAGCAGTACTTC.

V usage is TRBV11-2 and J usage is TRBJ1-2; 8 nucleotides match TRBD1. Trimming took 5 bases from V and 8 from J; bases not matched to a gene: 7. Germline assignment: CDR1 SGHAT and CDR2 FQNNGV. The CDR3 extends over 13 amino acids. The CDR3 region is CASSLDRVRGYTF. The DNA of the CDR3 is TGTGCCAGCAGCCTGGACAGGGTCAGGGGCTACACCTTC.

The table lists this clone with a count of one. The V and J genes are TRBV18 and TRBJ2-7; D not resolved. The CDR3 has 15 residues. V lost 5 bases and J lost 2, with 16 bases in between. Looked up from germline, CDR1 is KGHSH and CDR2 is LQKENI. This CDR3 is CASSTMRDIAYEQYF. In DNA form, the CDR3 reads TGTGCCAGCTCAACGATGCGCGACATCGCCTACGAGCAGTACTTC.

The chain joins TRBV11-3 to TRBJ2-2; 8 bases map to TRBD2. Germline CDR1 SGHNT, CDR2 YENEEA. J gave up 5 bases and V 4 bases, and 3 bases lay outside the gene matches. The CDR3 consists of 14 residues. The CDR3 DNA reads as TGTGCCAGCAGCTCTCGGGGGGGAACCGGGGAGCTGTTTTTT. It codes for CASSSRGGTGELFF.

The chain recombines TRBV28 with TRBJ1-2; maybe TRBD1 (5 bases). Per the germline V gene, CDR1 is MDHEN and CDR2 is SYDVKM. The germline V and J ends were trimmed by 9 bases and 3 bases, with 11 bases remaining between them. This CDR3 is 12 amino acids long. The CDR3 loop reads CASKGWHYGYTF. CDR3 coding DNA: TGTGCCAGTAAGGGGTGGCACTATGGCTACACCTTC.

This rearrangement joins TRBV7-3 to TRBJ1-1, with 10 bases fitting TRBD1. J gave up 4 bases and V 4 bases, and 6 bases lay outside the gene matches. CDR1 is SGHTA and CDR2 is FQGTGA in the germline V gene. The CDR3 length is 15 residues. CDR3 loop: CASSSGTGAVTEAFF. The CDR3 DNA sequence: TGTGCCAGCAGCTCGGGGACAGGGGCCGTCACTGAAGCTTTCTTT.

The gene calls are TRBV6-6 and TRBJ2-1; TRBD2 agrees at 13 bases. CDR1 and CDR2 (germline): MNHNY, SVGAGI (reference sequence). The V and J ends lost 6 bases and 5 bases, in that order; junction bases with no gene match: 7. CDR3 length equals 16 residues. The CDR3 here is CASSPWTSGSHNEQFF. CDR3 in DNA: TGTGCCAGCAGCCCCTGGACTAGCGGGAGCCACAATGAGCAGTTCTTC.

The chain is built from TRBV28 and TRBJ1-3; 7 nucleotides match TRBD1. This CDR3 spans 18 amino acids. Germline trimming cut 2 bases from V and 0 bases from J; bases unmatched to any gene: 10. In germline, CDR1 is MDHEN, CDR2 SYDVKM. The CDR3: CASSLRVAGGGSGNTIYF. DNA for the CDR3: TGTGCCAGCAGTTTAAGAGTAGCAGGGGGAGGCTCTGGAAACACCATATATTTT.